Reported below is one TCR beta chain. Its antigen remains unidentified. The entry originates in a study of cytomegalovirus exposure and HLA in healthy donors. Points from the study as a whole: Data from an earlier analysis indicated that most TCR beta V segments were productive either about 87% or about 30% of the time. TCR beta chain V- and J-gene trimming was linked, in a later analysis, to a missense variant in DCLRE1C. Donors belonging to an Asian-associated ancestry cluster reportedly showed fewer N-insertions in productive TCRs than the 666-donor mean, according to what a later analysis found.

60 Vbeta and 13 Jbeta primers were used in PCR. Sequencing was performed with immunoSEQ multiplex PCR; in TCRdb, only in-frame clones are kept and a portion is missing. The sample holds some 120,000 clones; around 75% are singletons and the top ten take roughly 0.92%. The CDR3 is made up of 16 amino acids. Germline CDR1 SGHTA, CDR2 FQGNSA. V gave up 1 base and J gave up 1 base, with 10 bases separating them. The source is a young woman in good health and CMV-seronegative. This chain connects TRBV7-2 to TRBJ2-2; D is possibly TRBD2 (5 bases). The sample comprised PBMCs. CDR3 nucleotides: TGTGCCAGCAGCTTAGTCGGTGAGGGGAACACCGGGGAGCTGTTTTTT. It codes for CASSLVGEGNTGELFF.